This T cell receptor beta chain comes out of a study of response to subunit inactivated influenza vaccine. Regarding the study as a whole: Few additional T cells are recruited per seasonal influenza vaccination, authors suggested.

TCRdb redid the calling of the RT-PCR reads with MiXCR, one entry per CDR3 protein. The profile shows roughly 650,000 distinct CDR3 sequences, around 13% of them singletons. This CDR3 contains 14 residues. Germline CDR1 MGHRA, CDR2 YSYEKL. The V gene end was trimmed by 4 bases and the J gene end by 4 bases; junction bases not matched to a gene: 4. Comment on this clonotype: Its antigen remains unidentified.

The chain recombines TRBV4-1 with TRBJ1-2; TRBD1 matches at 9 bases. The starting material was PBMCs from blood, obtained around two weeks before vaccination. The origin of this receptor is a man aged 45 to 65 who received an inactivated influenza vaccine. In DNA, the CDR3 is TGCGCCAGCAGCCCGGGGACAGGGACCTATGGCTACACCTTC. Its protein is CASSPGTGTYGYTF.